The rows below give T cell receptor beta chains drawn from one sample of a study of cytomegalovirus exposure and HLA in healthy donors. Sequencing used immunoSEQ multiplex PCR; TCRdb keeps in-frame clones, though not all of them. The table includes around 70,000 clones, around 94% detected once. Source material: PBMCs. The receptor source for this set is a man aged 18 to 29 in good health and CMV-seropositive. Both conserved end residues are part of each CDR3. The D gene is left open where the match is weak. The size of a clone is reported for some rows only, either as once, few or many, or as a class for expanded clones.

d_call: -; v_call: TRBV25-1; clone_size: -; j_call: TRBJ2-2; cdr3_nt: TGTGCCAGCAGTGAACCCCCTCACACGCAGTCGAACACCGGGGAGCTGTTTTTT; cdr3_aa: CASSEPPHTQSNTGELFF
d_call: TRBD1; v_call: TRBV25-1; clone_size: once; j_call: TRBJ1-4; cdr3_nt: TGTGCCAGCAGTGGATCAGACAGGGTCGAAAAACTGTTTTTT; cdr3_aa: CASSGSDRVEKLFF
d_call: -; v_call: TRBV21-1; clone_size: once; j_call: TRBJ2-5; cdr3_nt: TGTGCCAGCAGCACCCGGGACAGGGTACGAGAGACCCAGTACTTC; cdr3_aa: CASSTRDRVRETQYF
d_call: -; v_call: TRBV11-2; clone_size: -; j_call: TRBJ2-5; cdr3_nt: TGTGCCAGCAGCACAAACAACCAAGAGACCCAGTACTTC; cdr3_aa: CASSTNNQETQYF
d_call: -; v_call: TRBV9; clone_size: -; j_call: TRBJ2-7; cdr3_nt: TGTGCCAGCAGCGTAGGACAGGTAGGCTACGAGCAGTACTTC; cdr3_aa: CASSVGQVGYEQYF
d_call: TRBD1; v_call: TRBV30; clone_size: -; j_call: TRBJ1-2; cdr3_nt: TGTGCCTGGAGTATCACAGGGGAGCTCTATGGCTACACCTTC; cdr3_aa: CAWSITGELYGYTF
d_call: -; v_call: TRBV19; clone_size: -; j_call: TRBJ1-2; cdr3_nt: TGTGCCAGTAGTATGGGAGTCGGGGAAAACTATGGCTACACCTTC; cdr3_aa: CASSMGVGENYGYTF
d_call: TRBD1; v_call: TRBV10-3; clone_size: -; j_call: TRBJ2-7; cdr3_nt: TGTGCCATAAAGACAGGGGGCCAGAAGGAGCAGTACTTC; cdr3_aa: CAIKTGGQKEQYF
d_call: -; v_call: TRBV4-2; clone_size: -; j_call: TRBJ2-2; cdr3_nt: TGTGCCAGCAGCCCGACAGGGAACACCGGGGAGCTGTTTTTT; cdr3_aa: CASSPTGNTGELFF
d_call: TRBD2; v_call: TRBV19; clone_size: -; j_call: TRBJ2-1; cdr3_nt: TGTGCCAGTAGTACTTCTAACGCGGGAGTTGAGCAGTTCTTC; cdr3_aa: CASSTSNAGVEQFF
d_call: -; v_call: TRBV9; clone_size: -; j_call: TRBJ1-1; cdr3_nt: TGTGCCAGCAGCCCTCAGACTGAAGCTTTCTTT; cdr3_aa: CASSPQTEAFF
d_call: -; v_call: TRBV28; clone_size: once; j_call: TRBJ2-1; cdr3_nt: TGTGCCAGCAGTTCAGGGGTCGGAGAGCAGTTCTTC; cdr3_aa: CASSSGVGEQFF
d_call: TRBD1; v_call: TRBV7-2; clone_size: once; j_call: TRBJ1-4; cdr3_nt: TGTGCCAGCACCCCCGGACAGACAGGGGGCAGGACTAATGAAAAACTGTTTTTT; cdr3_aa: CASTPGQTGGRTNEKLFF
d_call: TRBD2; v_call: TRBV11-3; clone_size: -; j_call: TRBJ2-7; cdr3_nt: TGTGCCAGCAGTTCTCGGACTAGGTCCTACGAGCAGTACTTC; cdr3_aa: CASSSRTRSYEQYF
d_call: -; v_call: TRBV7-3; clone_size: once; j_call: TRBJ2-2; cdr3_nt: TGTGCCAGCAGCTTAAACCGCGAGGAGCTGTTTTTT; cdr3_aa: CASSLNREELFF
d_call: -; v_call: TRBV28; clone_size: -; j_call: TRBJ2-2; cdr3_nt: TGTGCCAGCAGTTTGGCAGGAACCGGGGAGCTGTTTTTT; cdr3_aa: CASSLAGTGELFF
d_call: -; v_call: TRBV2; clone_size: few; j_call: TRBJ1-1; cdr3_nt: TGTGCCAGCAGTGACGGGATGAACACTGAAGCTTTCTTT; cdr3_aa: CASSDGMNTEAFF
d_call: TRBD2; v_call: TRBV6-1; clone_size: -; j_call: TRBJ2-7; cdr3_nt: TGTGCCAGCAGTGTTAGCGGGCTCTACGAGCAGTACTTC; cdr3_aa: CASSVSGLYEQYF
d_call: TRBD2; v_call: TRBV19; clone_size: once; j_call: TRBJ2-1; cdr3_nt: TGTGCCAGTAGTCCCGCGTGGGCTAGCGGGACCTACAATGAGCAGTTCTTC; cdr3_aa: CASSPAWASGTYNEQFF
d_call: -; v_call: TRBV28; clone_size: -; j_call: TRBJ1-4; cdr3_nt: TGTGCCAGCACTACCAACCAGGGATTTAATGAAAAACTGTTTTTT; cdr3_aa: CASTTNQGFNEKLFF
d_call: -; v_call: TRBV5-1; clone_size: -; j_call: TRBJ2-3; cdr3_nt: TGCGCCAGCAGCACAGGGCTAGCCAGCACAGATACGCAGTATTTT; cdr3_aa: CASSTGLASTDTQYF
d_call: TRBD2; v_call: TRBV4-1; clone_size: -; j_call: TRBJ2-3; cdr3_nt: TGCGCCAGCAGCCTCCAGGCGGGACTAGCGGGAGAAAGTGATACGCAGTATTTT; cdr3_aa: CASSLQAGLAGESDTQYF
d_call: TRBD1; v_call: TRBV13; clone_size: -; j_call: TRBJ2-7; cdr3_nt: TGTGCCAGCAGCGAAAGGGGTAAGGGACAGATGCGGGAGCAGTACTTC; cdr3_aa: CASSERGKGQMREQYF
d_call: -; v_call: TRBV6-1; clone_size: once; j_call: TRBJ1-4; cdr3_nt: TGTGCCAGCAGCGCCTACAGGGTGGGAGATGAAAAACTGTTTTTT; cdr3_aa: CASSAYRVGDEKLFF
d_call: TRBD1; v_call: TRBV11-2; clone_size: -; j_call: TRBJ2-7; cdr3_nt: TGTGCCAGCAGCCCTCTTAATCGCTACAGGGGTCAAACCTACGAGCAGTACTTC; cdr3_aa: CASSPLNRYRGQTYEQYF
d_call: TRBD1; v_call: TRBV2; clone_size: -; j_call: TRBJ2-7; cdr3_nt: TGTGCCAGCAGATACGGACAGGGCTACGAGCAGTACTTC; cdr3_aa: CASRYGQGYEQYF
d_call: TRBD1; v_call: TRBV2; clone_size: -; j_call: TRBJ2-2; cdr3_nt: TGTGCCAGCACTTCCAGGGGGCCGCCGGATGGGGAGCTGTTTTTT; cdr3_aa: CASTSRGPPDGELFF
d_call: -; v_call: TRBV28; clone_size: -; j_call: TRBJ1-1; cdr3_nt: TGTGCCAGCAGCCCTAGGGGGTTACTGAACACTGAAGCTTTCTTT; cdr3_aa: CASSPRGLLNTEAFF
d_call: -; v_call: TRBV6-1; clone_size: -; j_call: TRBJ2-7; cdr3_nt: TGTGCCAGCAGTGAGTTACGGTGGTACGAGCAGTACTTC; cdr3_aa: CASSELRWYEQYF
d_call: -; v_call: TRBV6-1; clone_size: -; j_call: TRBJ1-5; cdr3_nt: TGTGCCAGCGAGGTTAACCGTAATCAGCCCCAGCATTTT; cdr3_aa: CASEVNRNQPQHF
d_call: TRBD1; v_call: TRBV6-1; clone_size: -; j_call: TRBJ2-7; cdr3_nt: TGTGCCAGCAGTGACGGGACAGGGGGCTCCGAGCAGTACTTC; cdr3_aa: CASSDGTGGSEQYF
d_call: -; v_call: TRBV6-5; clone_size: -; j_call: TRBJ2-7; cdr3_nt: TGTGCCAGCAGTTACTGGGGCAAACCCTACGAGCAGTACTTC; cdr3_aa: CASSYWGKPYEQYF
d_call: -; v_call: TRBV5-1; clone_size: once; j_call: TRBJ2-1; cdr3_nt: TGCGCCAGCCGGACTCTGCCGAACAATGAGCAGTTCTTC; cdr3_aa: CASRTLPNNEQFF
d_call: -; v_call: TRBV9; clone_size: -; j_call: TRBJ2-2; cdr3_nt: TGTGCCAGCAGCGTAAGTGGCGGAGCGAACACCGGGGAGCTGTTTTTT; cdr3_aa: CASSVSGGANTGELFF
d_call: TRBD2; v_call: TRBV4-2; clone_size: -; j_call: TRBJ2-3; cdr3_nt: TGTGCCAGCAGCCAGAGGGGGACTAGCGGGAGGGGCACAGATACGCAGTATTTT; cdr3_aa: CASSQRGTSGRGTDTQYF
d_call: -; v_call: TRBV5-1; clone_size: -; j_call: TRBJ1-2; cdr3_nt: TGCGCCAGCAGCGACCCCAGGGATAGCTATGGCTACACCTTC; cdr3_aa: CASSDPRDSYGYTF
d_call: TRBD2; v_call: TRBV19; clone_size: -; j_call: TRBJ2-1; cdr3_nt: TGTGCCAGTACCCGGCGGGCCCAGCGGGGGTTGTACAATGAGCAGTTCTTC; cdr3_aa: CASTRRAQRGLYNEQFF
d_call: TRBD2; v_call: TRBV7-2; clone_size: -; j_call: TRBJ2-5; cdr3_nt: TGTGCCAGCAGCTCCTGGGATAGCGGGAGGGGAGAGACCCAGTACTTC; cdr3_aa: CASSSWDSGRGETQYF
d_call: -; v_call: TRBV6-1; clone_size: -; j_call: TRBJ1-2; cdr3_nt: TGTGCCAGCAGTGCCCCTGACAGCCTTCGGTATGGCTACACCTTC; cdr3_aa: CASSAPDSLRYGYTF
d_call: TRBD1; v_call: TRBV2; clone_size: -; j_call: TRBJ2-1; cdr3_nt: TGTGCCAGCAGCGGACAGGGGGCCAATGAGCAGTTCTTC; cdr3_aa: CASSGQGANEQFF
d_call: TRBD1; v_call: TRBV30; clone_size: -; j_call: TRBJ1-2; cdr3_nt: TGTGCCTGGAGGTCTCCGGGACAGGGGTTCGGTGGCTACACCTTC; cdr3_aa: CAWRSPGQGFGGYTF
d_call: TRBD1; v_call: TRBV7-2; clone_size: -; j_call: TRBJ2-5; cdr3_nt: TGTGCCAGCAGCCCCCGGACAGGCCGTGCGGGGACCCAGTACTTC; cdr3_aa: CASSPRTGRAGTQYF
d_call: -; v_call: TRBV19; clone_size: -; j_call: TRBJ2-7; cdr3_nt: TGTGCCAGTAGTCCGGGACACACTTCCTCCTACGAGCAGTACTTC; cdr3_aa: CASSPGHTSSYEQYF
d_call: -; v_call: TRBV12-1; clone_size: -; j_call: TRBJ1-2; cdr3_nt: TGTGCCAGCAGCTTTATAGTAGAGGACAGGGGAGCTAACTATGGCTACACCTTC; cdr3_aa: CASSFIVEDRGANYGYTF
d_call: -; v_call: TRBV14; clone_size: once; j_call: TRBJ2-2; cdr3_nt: TGTGCCAGCAGCCAACTACTAACCGGGGAGCTGTTTTTT; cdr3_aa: CASSQLLTGELFF
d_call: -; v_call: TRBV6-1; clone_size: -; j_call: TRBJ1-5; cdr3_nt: TGTGCCAGCAGTGAAATAACAGGTTACCAGCCCCAGCATTTT; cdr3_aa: CASSEITGYQPQHF
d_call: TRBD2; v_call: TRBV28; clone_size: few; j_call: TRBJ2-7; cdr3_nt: TGTGCCAGCAGGTCTAGCGGGAGGGAGGGCTACGAGCAGTACTTC; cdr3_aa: CASRSSGREGYEQYF
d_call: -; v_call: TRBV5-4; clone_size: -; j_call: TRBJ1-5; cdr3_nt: TGTGCCAGCAGCTTGCCGGGGCAGCCCCAGCATTTT; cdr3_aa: CASSLPGQPQHF
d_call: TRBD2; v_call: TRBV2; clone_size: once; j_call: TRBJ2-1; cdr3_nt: TGTGCCAGCACCCAGGTGGGGACTAGGGGAAATGAGCAGTTCTTC; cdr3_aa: CASTQVGTRGNEQFF
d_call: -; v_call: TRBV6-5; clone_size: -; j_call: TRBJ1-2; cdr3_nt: TGTGCCAGCAGTTACCAGGGGTCCATGAGCTACACCTTC; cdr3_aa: CASSYQGSMSYTF
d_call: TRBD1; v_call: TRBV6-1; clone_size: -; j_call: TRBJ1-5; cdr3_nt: TGTGCCAGCAGTGTACAGGGGATTCAGCCCCAGCATTTT; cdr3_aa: CASSVQGIQPQHF
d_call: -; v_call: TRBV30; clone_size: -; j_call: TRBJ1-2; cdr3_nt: TGTGCCTGGAGGGGGGCCGTCTATGGCTACACCTTC; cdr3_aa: CAWRGAVYGYTF
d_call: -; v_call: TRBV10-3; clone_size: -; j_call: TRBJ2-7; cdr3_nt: TGTGCCATCAGTGCCACTGACAGTTTAGTCTACGAGCAGTACTTC; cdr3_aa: CAISATDSLVYEQYF